The sequence of this TCR beta chain was determined in a study of shared clonotypes between healthy human individuals. The CDR3 is 15 residues long. Trimming cost V 3 bases and J 1 base, with 7 bases left between them. Germline lookup yields CDR1 MRHNA and CDR2 SNTAGT. Each PCR replicate from the sorted subsets contained around 200 ng DNA, which is about 30,000 T cell genomes. TCRdb's copy holds only in-frame clones and misses some; the assay was immunoSEQ multiplex PCR. The sample records 700,000 or so clones, about 78% being singletons. Sequences were obtained from memory CD4+ T cells sorted from blood. Subset indicated: CD45RA-negative fraction. The chain links TRBV6-4 to TRBJ2-6; no clear D gene. This TCR was recovered from a woman under 40 in good health. The CDR3 DNA follows: TGTGCCAGCAGTGAGAGTACTTCTGGGGCCAACGTCCTGACTTTC. This gives the protein CASSESTSGANVLTF.